The TCR beta chain under discussion was sequenced for a study of T cells in Graves' hyperthyroidism and ophthalmopathy. Study-wide background: At the time of initial diagnosis and before any treatment, peripheral blood was collected.

V was clipped by 8 bases and J by 0 bases; unmatched bases: 9. The CDR3 is 16 residues long. From germline, CDR1 is MDHEN and CDR2 SYDVKM. The study excluded patients with uncontrolled infection, other autoimmune disease, pregnancy or lactation. In its sample, this clonotype was seen many times. Researchers amplified the TCR beta CDR3 regions from RNA transcripts. During a first-round RT-PCR of the TCR CDR3, the HTBI primer set was used. In TCRdb, the multiplex PCR reads were re-called with MiXCR into one record per CDR3 protein. This table holds a few hundred thousand distinct CDR3 sequences, 14% to 15% found once.

Sequencing was performed on blood. This TCR was sampled from a woman in her 30s with Graves' hyperthyroidism. The chain joins TRBV28 to TRBJ1-4; 7 bases are a match to TRBD1. For the CDR3, the DNA is TGTGCCAGCGTCACCGGGACAGCAGCAACTAATGAAAAACTGTTTTTT. This sequence encodes CASVTGTAATNEKLFF.